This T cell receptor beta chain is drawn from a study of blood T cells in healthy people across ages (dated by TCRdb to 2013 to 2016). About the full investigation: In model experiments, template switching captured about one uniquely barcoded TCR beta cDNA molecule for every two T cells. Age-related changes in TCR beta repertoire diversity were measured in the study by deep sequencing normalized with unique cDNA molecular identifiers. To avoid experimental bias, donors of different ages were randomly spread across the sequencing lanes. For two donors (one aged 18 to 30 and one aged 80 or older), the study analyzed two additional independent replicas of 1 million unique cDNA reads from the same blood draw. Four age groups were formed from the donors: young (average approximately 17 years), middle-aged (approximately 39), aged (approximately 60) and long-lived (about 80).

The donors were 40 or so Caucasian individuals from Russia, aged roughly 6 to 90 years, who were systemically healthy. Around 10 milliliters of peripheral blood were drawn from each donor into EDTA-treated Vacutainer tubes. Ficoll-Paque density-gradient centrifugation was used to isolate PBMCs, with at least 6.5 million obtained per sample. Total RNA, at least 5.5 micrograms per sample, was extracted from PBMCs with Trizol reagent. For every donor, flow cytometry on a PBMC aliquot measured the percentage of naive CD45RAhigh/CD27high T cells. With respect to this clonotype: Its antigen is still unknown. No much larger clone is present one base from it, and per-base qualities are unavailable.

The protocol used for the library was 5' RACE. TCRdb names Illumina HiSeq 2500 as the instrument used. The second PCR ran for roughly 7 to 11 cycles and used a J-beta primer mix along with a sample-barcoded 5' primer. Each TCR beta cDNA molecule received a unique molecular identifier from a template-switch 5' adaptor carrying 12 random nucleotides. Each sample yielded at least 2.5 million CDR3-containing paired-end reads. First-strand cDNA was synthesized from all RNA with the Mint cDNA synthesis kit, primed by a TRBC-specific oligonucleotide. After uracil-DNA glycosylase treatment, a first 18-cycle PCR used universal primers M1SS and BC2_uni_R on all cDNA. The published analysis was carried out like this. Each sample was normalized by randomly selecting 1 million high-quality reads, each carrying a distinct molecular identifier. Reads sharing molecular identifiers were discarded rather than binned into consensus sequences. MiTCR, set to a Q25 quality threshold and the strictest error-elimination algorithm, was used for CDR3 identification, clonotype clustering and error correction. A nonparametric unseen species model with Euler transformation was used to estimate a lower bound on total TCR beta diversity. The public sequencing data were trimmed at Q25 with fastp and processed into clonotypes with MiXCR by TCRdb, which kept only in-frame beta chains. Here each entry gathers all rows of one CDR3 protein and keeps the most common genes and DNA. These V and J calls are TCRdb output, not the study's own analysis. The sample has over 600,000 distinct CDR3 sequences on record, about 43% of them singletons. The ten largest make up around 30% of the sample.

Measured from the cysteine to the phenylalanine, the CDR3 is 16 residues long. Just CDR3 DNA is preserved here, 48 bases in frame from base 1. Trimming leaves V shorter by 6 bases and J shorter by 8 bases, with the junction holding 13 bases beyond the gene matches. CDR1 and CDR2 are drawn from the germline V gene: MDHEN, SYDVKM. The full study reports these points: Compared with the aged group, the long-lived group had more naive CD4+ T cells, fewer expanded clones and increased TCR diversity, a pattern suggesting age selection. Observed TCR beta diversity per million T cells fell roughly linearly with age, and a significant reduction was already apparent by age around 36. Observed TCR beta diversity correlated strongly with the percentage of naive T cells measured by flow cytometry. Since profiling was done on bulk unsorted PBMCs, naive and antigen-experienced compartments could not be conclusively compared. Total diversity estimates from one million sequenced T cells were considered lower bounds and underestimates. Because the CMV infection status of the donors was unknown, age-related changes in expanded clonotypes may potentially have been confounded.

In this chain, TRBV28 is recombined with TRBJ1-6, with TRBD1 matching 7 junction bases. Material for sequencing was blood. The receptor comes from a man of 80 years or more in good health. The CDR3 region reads CASREGRGGSYSPLHF. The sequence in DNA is TGTGCCAGCAGGGAAGGCAGGGGGGGGTCGTATTCACCCCTCCACTTT. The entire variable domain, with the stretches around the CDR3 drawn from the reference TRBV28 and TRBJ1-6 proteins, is DVKVTQSSRYLVKRTGEKVFLECVQDMDHENMFWYRQDPGLGLRLIYFSYDVKMKEKGDIPEGYSVSREKKERFSLILESASTNQTSMYLCASREGRGGSYSPLHFGNGTRLTVT.